This is a list of T cell receptor beta chains from one sample in a study of breast tumors, draining lymph nodes, adjacent tissues. TCRdb re-derived calls from the multiplex PCR reads in MiXCR, one entry per CDR3 protein. Here the sample spans more than 250,000 distinct CDR3 sequences, 30% being singletons. Input material: axillary lymph node tissue. The receptors originated from a female donor with breast cancer. Some clones in this sample may be carry-over from other donors' samples. Each CDR3 is given with its conserved first and last residue. The D gene is left open where the match is weak. Clone size is not always given. Where it is, it says once, few, many or a class for expanded clones.

cdr3_nt: TGTGCCAGCAGCTTGGGGGGGACAGGGCAATACGAGCAGTACTTC
cdr3_aa: CASSLGGTGQYEQYF
j_call: TRBJ2-7
clone_size: many
d_call: TRBD1
v_call: TRBV5-8

cdr3_nt: TGTGCCAGCAGCCATAGCGGGAGGCCAGATACGCAGTATTTT
cdr3_aa: CASSHSGRPDTQYF
j_call: TRBJ2-3
clone_size: many
d_call: TRBD2
v_call: TRBV11-2

cdr3_nt: TGTGCCAGTAGTACAGGGGGGGGATACTCCTACGAGCAGTACTTC
cdr3_aa: CASSTGGGYSYEQYF
j_call: TRBJ2-7
clone_size: many
d_call: -
v_call: TRBV19

cdr3_nt: TGTGCCTGGAGTGTTGGCATTGGGAGCAATCAGCCCCAGCATTTT
cdr3_aa: CAWSVGIGSNQPQHF
j_call: TRBJ1-5
clone_size: -
d_call: -
v_call: TRBV25-1

cdr3_nt: TGTGCCAGCAGTGAGAATTGCGGGGAGCTGTTTTTT
cdr3_aa: CASSENCGELFF
j_call: TRBJ2-2
clone_size: -
d_call: -
v_call: TRBV25-1

cdr3_nt: TGCAGTGCTACTAGGGTGGCCGGGGAGCTGTTTTTT
cdr3_aa: CSATRVAGELFF
j_call: TRBJ2-2
clone_size: many
d_call: -
v_call: TRBV20-1

cdr3_nt: TGCGCCAGCAGTTTGGTAGGTAGCGGGAGCGGAGAGCAGTTCTTC
cdr3_aa: CASSLVGSGSGEQFF
j_call: TRBJ2-1
clone_size: -
d_call: TRBD2
v_call: TRBV5-1

cdr3_nt: TGTGCCAGTAGTCCGAGGACTAGCGGGACCTACGAGCATTTT
cdr3_aa: CASSPRTSGTYEHF
j_call: TRBJ1-5
clone_size: -
d_call: -
v_call: TRBV19

cdr3_nt: TGTGCCAGCAGTACACACAGGGGTTACTATGGCTACACCTTC
cdr3_aa: CASSTHRGYYGYTF
j_call: TRBJ1-2
clone_size: many
d_call: TRBD1
v_call: TRBV12-3/TRBV12-4

cdr3_nt: TGTGCCAGCAGTGCAAGTAATTCACCCCTCCACTTT
cdr3_aa: CASSASNSPLHF
j_call: TRBJ1-6
clone_size: few
d_call: -
v_call: TRBV12-3/TRBV12-4

cdr3_nt: TGTGCCATCAGTGTGAGAGGGGACCATGGCTACACCTTC
cdr3_aa: CAISVRGDHGYTF
j_call: TRBJ1-2
clone_size: many
d_call: -
v_call: TRBV10-3

cdr3_nt: TGTGCCAGCAGTTACACTGGACAGGGCCCCTCGAAGACCCAGTACTTC
cdr3_aa: CASSYTGQGPSKTQYF
j_call: TRBJ2-5
clone_size: -
d_call: TRBD1
v_call: TRBV6-6

cdr3_nt: TGTGCCAGCAGCTTCCCTTTGGCAAGCCTGGCGAACACTGAAGCTTTCTTT
cdr3_aa: CASSFPLASLANTEAFF
j_call: TRBJ1-1
clone_size: -
d_call: -
v_call: TRBV7-8

cdr3_nt: TGTGCCAGCAGTTTTAGGGTGGGGGTTCAGCCCCAGCATTTT
cdr3_aa: CASSFRVGVQPQHF
j_call: TRBJ1-5
clone_size: many
d_call: -
v_call: TRBV6-5

cdr3_nt: TGTGCCAGCAGCATGACAGGGGCCTACAATGAGCAGTTCTTC
cdr3_aa: CASSMTGAYNEQFF
j_call: TRBJ2-1
clone_size: -
d_call: TRBD1
v_call: TRBV5-8

cdr3_nt: TGCAGTGCTCCCCGGACTGTCCCGGGCGAGACCCAGTACTTC
cdr3_aa: CSAPRTVPGETQYF
j_call: TRBJ2-5
clone_size: many
d_call: -
v_call: TRBV20-1

cdr3_nt: TGTGCCAGCAGTTTAGTGTTGGCTGAAGCTTTCTTT
cdr3_aa: CASSLVLAEAFF
j_call: TRBJ1-1
clone_size: -
d_call: -
v_call: TRBV12-3/TRBV12-4

cdr3_nt: TGCAGTGCTAGAGATTGGGGGACTAGCGGGAAAACTAGCACAGATGCGCAGTACTTT
cdr3_aa: CSARDWGTSGKTSTDAQYF
j_call: TRBJ2-3
clone_size: -
d_call: TRBD2
v_call: TRBV20-1

cdr3_nt: TGCAGTGCTAGAGTTTACGCAGAGGTAGCTTTCTTT
cdr3_aa: CSARVYAEVAFF
j_call: TRBJ1-1
clone_size: -
d_call: -
v_call: TRBV20-1

cdr3_nt: TGCAGTGCCGCCAGGGGAAGGGATAATTCACCCCTCCACTTT
cdr3_aa: CSAARGRDNSPLHF
j_call: TRBJ1-6
clone_size: many
d_call: -
v_call: TRBV20-1

cdr3_nt: TGTGCCAGCAGCTTAAAAGCCGAATACCGGATACAACACTCTGGAAACACCATATATTTT
cdr3_aa: CASSLKAEYRIQHSGNTIYF
j_call: TRBJ1-3
clone_size: many
d_call: -
v_call: TRBV7-3

cdr3_nt: TGTGCCTGGAGGAAGGGGACTAGCGGGAGTAATGAGCAGTTCTTC
cdr3_aa: CAWRKGTSGSNEQFF
j_call: TRBJ2-1
clone_size: few
d_call: TRBD2
v_call: TRBV30

cdr3_nt: TGCGCCAGCAGCCCCCCTCAGCGGGAGGCGGTCTACGAGCAGTACTTC
cdr3_aa: CASSPPQREAVYEQYF
j_call: TRBJ2-7
clone_size: many
d_call: TRBD2
v_call: TRBV5-1

cdr3_nt: TGTGCCAGCAGTGCGGGGTGGTCGGGTGAGCTGTTTTTT
cdr3_aa: CASSAGWSGELFF
j_call: TRBJ2-2
clone_size: few
d_call: -
v_call: TRBV2

cdr3_nt: TGTGCCACCAGTGACCCGGGGGGCACAGATACGCAGTATTTT
cdr3_aa: CATSDPGGTDTQYF
j_call: TRBJ2-3
clone_size: -
d_call: -
v_call: TRBV24-1

cdr3_nt: TGCAGCTTCCGGGACAGGGTTACGGAAAAACTGTTTTTT
cdr3_aa: CSFRDRVTEKLFF
j_call: TRBJ1-4
clone_size: -
d_call: TRBD1
v_call: TRBV29-1

cdr3_nt: TGTGCCAGCAGCACCAGGACTAGCGGAAGGGGGGAGACCCAGTACTTC
cdr3_aa: CASSTRTSGRGETQYF
j_call: TRBJ2-5
clone_size: many
d_call: TRBD2
v_call: TRBV7-2

cdr3_nt: TGTGCCAGCAGCCCAGGACAGGGGGCCTCTGGAAACACCATATATTTT
cdr3_aa: CASSPGQGASGNTIYF
j_call: TRBJ1-3
clone_size: many
d_call: TRBD1
v_call: TRBV12-3/TRBV12-4

cdr3_nt: TGTGCCAGCAGCCAAGTCCGTGAAAAACTGTTTTTT
cdr3_aa: CASSQVREKLFF
j_call: TRBJ1-4
clone_size: many
d_call: -
v_call: TRBV14

cdr3_nt: TGTGCCAGCACCCCAGGGGCGCGGGCCCTAGCCAAAAACATTCAGTACTTC
cdr3_aa: CASTPGARALAKNIQYF
j_call: TRBJ2-4
clone_size: -
d_call: -
v_call: TRBV12-3/TRBV12-4

cdr3_nt: TGCAGCGTCGGGACTAGCGGCCAAGAGACCCAGTACTTC
cdr3_aa: CSVGTSGQETQYF
j_call: TRBJ2-5
clone_size: -
d_call: TRBD2
v_call: TRBV29-1

cdr3_nt: TGTGCCAGCAGCTTAATGGTGGGGGGGCTTCCGCAGTATTTT
cdr3_aa: CASSLMVGGLPQYF
j_call: TRBJ2-3
clone_size: many
d_call: -
v_call: TRBV7-3

cdr3_nt: TGTGCCAGCAGCTTAGCGGGAGGGCCCCCCTACGAGCAGTACTTC
cdr3_aa: CASSLAGGPPYEQYF
j_call: TRBJ2-7
clone_size: -
d_call: TRBD2
v_call: TRBV11-3

cdr3_nt: TGCGCCGGCAGCGCGGGACAGGGGGGGTACGAGCAGTGCTTC
cdr3_aa: CAGSAGQGGYEQCF
j_call: TRBJ2-7
clone_size: -
d_call: TRBD1
v_call: TRBV5-1

cdr3_nt: TGTGCCAGTAGTATGAGCGGGAAGGGGGGCTACGAGCAGTACTTC
cdr3_aa: CASSMSGKGGYEQYF
j_call: TRBJ2-7
clone_size: many
d_call: -
v_call: TRBV19

cdr3_nt: TGCAGCGTTGTCGGGACGGGTAATGAAAAACTGTTTTTT
cdr3_aa: CSVVGTGNEKLFF
j_call: TRBJ1-4
clone_size: many
d_call: -
v_call: TRBV29-1

cdr3_nt: TGCAGTGCTAGAGGCTTAGAACGGGTCCACACAGATACGCAGTATTTT
cdr3_aa: CSARGLERVHTDTQYF
j_call: TRBJ2-3
clone_size: many
d_call: -
v_call: TRBV20-1

cdr3_nt: TGTGCCAGCAGCAGACGCGGACTAGCGGGAGTGAAGGAGACCCAGTACTTC
cdr3_aa: CASSRRGLAGVKETQYF
j_call: TRBJ2-5
clone_size: many
d_call: TRBD2
v_call: TRBV11-3

cdr3_nt: TGTGCCATCAGTGAGTCGACTCTTGGCCTCTTTAATCAGCCCCAGCATTTT
cdr3_aa: CAISESTLGLFNQPQHF
j_call: TRBJ1-5
clone_size: many
d_call: -
v_call: TRBV10-3

cdr3_nt: TGCAGTGCATTACTCTCCTACAATGAGCCGTTCTTC
cdr3_aa: CSALLSYNEPFF
j_call: TRBJ2-1
clone_size: once
d_call: -
v_call: TRBV20-1

cdr3_nt: TGTGCCAGCAGCACCCGGACAGGCCTAACCGGGGAGCTGTTTTTT
cdr3_aa: CASSTRTGLTGELFF
j_call: TRBJ2-2
clone_size: many
d_call: TRBD1
v_call: TRBV9

cdr3_nt: TGCAGTGCTAGAGGGGGTGAGACCCAGTACTTC
cdr3_aa: CSARGGETQYF
j_call: TRBJ2-5
clone_size: many
d_call: -
v_call: TRBV20-1

cdr3_nt: TGTGCTAGTGGTTTCATCGGGGGCACTGAAGCTTTCTTT
cdr3_aa: CASGFIGGTEAFF
j_call: TRBJ1-1
clone_size: few
d_call: -
v_call: TRBV12-5

cdr3_nt: TGTGCCAGCAGTCCATACGAGGGACTAGCGGGAGTAAATGAGCAGTTCTTC
cdr3_aa: CASSPYEGLAGVNEQFF
j_call: TRBJ2-1
clone_size: -
d_call: TRBD2
v_call: TRBV6-5

cdr3_nt: TGTGCCAGCTCGACTAATAGGGCGCCGACCCAAGAGACCCAGTACTTC
cdr3_aa: CASSTNRAPTQETQYF
j_call: TRBJ2-5
clone_size: -
d_call: -
v_call: TRBV18

cdr3_nt: TGCGCCAGCAGCCAGACTAGCGGCATCTCTGGGGCCAACGTCCTGACTTTC
cdr3_aa: CASSQTSGISGANVLTF
j_call: TRBJ2-6
clone_size: many
d_call: TRBD2
v_call: TRBV4-3

cdr3_nt: TGTGCCATCAGTAAGTCGGACCAGATGGGGGATACGCAGTATTTT
cdr3_aa: CAISKSDQMGDTQYF
j_call: TRBJ2-3
clone_size: -
d_call: -
v_call: TRBV10-3

cdr3_nt: TGCGCCAGCAGCCAAGACGTCCCTGACCAGGGGGCAGCAGGTTACACCTTC
cdr3_aa: CASSQDVPDQGAAGYTF
j_call: TRBJ1-2
clone_size: many
d_call: TRBD1
v_call: TRBV4-3

cdr3_nt: TGTGCCACCAGTGACCCCGACTATGGCTACACCTTC
cdr3_aa: CATSDPDYGYTF
j_call: TRBJ1-2
clone_size: many
d_call: -
v_call: TRBV24-1

cdr3_nt: TGTGCCAGCAGCCAAGAGGGAGGGGACTACGGGGAGACCCAGTACTTC
cdr3_aa: CASSQEGGDYGETQYF
j_call: TRBJ2-5
clone_size: many
d_call: TRBD2
v_call: TRBV4-2

cdr3_nt: TGTGCCAGCAGCAGACGGGGGGGGCTACTTATCTACTACAATGAGCAGTTCTTC
cdr3_aa: CASSRRGGLLIYYNEQFF
j_call: TRBJ2-1
clone_size: few
d_call: TRBD2
v_call: TRBV7-9

cdr3_nt: TGTGCCAGCAGCGAGGGACAGGGAAATGAAAAACTGTTTTTT
cdr3_aa: CASSEGQGNEKLFF
j_call: TRBJ1-4
clone_size: -
d_call: TRBD1
v_call: TRBV9

cdr3_nt: TGCAGTGCTAGTGGACAGGGGGCTCTCTATGGCTACACCTTC
cdr3_aa: CSASGQGALYGYTF
j_call: TRBJ1-2
clone_size: many
d_call: TRBD1
v_call: TRBV20-1

cdr3_nt: TGTGCCAGCATGGTGGCGGGAGGGCCCTACGAGCAGTACTTC
cdr3_aa: CASMVAGGPYEQYF
j_call: TRBJ2-7
clone_size: many
d_call: TRBD2
v_call: TRBV27

cdr3_nt: TGCGCCAGCAGCCCCTCAGGACTCTCGTTTGGAAACACCATATATTTT
cdr3_aa: CASSPSGLSFGNTIYF
j_call: TRBJ1-3
clone_size: many
d_call: -
v_call: TRBV5-1

cdr3_nt: TGCAGTGCTAGAGATCGCTTTACTAGCGCGAACTACGAGCAGTACTTC
cdr3_aa: CSARDRFTSANYEQYF
j_call: TRBJ2-7
clone_size: -
d_call: TRBD2
v_call: TRBV20-1